This TCR beta chain was identified during a study of blood T cell repertoires in COVID-19. The V and J ends lost 5 bases and 0 bases, in that order; junction bases with no gene match: 3. Germline CDR1 is LNHDA and CDR2 is SQIVND (reference sequence). This CDR3 has 14 amino acids. The table came from immunoSEQ multiplex PCR; TCRdb's copy has only in-frame clones and leaves some out. The table includes approximately 500,000 clones, 85% to 90% detected once. This TCR was recovered from a woman between 50 and 59 years old with COVID-19, enrolled during active disease. The material sequenced was peripheral blood. The rearrangement links TRBV19 to TRBJ2-5; the match to TRBD2 covers 7 bases. CDR3 sequence: CASSVGGYQETQYF. DNA for the CDR3: TGTGCCAGTAGTGTCGGGGGGTACCAAGAGACCCAGTACTTC.